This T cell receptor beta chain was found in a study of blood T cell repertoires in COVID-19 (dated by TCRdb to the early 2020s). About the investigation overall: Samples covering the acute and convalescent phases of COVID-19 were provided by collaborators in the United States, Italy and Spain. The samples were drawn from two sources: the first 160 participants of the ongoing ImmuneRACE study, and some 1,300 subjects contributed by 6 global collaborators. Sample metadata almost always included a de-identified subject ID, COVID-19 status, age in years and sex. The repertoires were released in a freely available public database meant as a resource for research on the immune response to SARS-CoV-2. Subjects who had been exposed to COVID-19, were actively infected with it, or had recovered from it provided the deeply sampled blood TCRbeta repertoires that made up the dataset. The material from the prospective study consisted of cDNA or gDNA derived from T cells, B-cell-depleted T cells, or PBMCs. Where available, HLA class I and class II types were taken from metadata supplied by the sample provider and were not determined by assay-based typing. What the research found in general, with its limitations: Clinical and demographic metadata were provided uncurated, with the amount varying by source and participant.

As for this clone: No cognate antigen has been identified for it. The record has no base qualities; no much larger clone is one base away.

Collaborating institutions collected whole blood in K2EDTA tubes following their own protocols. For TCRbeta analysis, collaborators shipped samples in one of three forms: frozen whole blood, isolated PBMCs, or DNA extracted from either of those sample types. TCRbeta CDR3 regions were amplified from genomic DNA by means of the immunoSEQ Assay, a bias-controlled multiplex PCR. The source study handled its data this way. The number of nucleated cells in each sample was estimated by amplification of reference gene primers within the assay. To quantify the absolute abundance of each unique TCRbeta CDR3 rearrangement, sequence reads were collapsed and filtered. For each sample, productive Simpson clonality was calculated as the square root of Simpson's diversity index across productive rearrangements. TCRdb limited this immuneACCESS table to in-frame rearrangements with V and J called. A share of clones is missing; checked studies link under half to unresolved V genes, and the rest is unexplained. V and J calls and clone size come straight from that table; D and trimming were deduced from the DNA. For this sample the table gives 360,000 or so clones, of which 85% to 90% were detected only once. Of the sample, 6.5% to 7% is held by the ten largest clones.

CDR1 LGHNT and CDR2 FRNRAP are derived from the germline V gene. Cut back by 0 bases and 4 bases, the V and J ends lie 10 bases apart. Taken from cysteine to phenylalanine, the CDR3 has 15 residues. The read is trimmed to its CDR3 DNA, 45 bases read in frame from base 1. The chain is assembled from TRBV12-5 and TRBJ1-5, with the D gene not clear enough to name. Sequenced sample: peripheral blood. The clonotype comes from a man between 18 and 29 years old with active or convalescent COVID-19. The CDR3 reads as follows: CASGLVLRWNQPQHF. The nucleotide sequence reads TGTGCTAGTGGTTTGGTATTGCGGTGGAATCAGCCCCAGCATTTT.